This T cell receptor beta chain was retrieved from a study of T cell repertoires in aging, cancer and after chemotherapy. As for the study in general: Donor ages fell into six groups from 30 or younger up to 70 or older. Over several months to years, re-sampled healthy donor repertoires clearly shared clones. Study-wide results and limits: Healthy donors lost TCR diversity with age mainly through richness, cancer patients through richness and evenness.

This clonotype is labeled as medium-sized. Its antigen is still unknown. Amplification of TCR beta used genomic DNA extracted from peripheral blood. A mixed TRB-A/B primer pool amplified rearranged TRB by multiplex touch-down PCR. Using its own MiXCR run on the multiplex PCR reads, TCRdb lists one record per CDR3 protein. The sample consists of some 9,000 distinct CDR3 sequences, around a quarter of them appearing once. Trimming pared 3 bases from V and 4 bases from J, leaving 10 bases between. There are 14 residues in the CDR3. Germline CDR1 LNHNV, CDR2 YYDKDF (reference sequence). V usage is TRBV15 and J usage is TRBJ1-5, with TRBD1 as a possible D gene (6 bases). Sequenced material: blood. The receptor was isolated from a human donor in good health. The DNA for the CDR3 is TGTGCCACCAGCAGCACAGGGAGTAATCAGCCCCAGCATTTT. Protein product: CATSSTGSNQPQHF.